This passage covers 24 T cell receptor beta chains from one sample sequenced in a study of radiotherapy plus CTLA-4 blockade in lung cancer. Using immunoSEQ multiplex PCR, the repertoire was profiled, and TCRdb retains in-frame clones only, with some absent. Of roughly 98,000 clones detected, approximately 82% appear once; the ten largest clones hold just over 14%. The sample consisted of peripheral blood, taken from a patient treated with radiotherapy plus ipilimumab. The receptor set was obtained from a human donor with non-small cell lung cancer that progressed on radiotherapy plus ipilimumab.

This chain uses TRBV7-2 with TRBJ2-7; the D call may be TRBD1 or TRBD2 (5 bases each). Germline assignment: CDR1 SGHTA and CDR2 FQGNSA. CDR3 size: 14 residues. V dropped 4 bases and J dropped 3 bases, with 13 bases sitting between them. Written as DNA, the CDR3 is TGTGCCAGCAGCTCAACGGGACCTAGCTACGAGCAGTACTTC. It translates to CASSSTGPSYEQYF.

V usage is TRBV30 and J usage is TRBJ1-3; 12 bases are a match to TRBD1. There are 20 residues in the CDR3. Germline V lookup: CDR1 GTSNPN, CDR2 SVGIG (reference sequence). V lost 4 bases, J lost 4 bases, and 20 bases stayed unmatched. The CDR3 region is CAWIGRGQGALWRSGNTIYF. DNA of the CDR3: TGTGCCTGGATAGGTAGGGGACAGGGGGCCTTGTGGCGATCCGGAAACACCATATATTTT.

This clone appeared once. The chain has TRBV7-2 and TRBJ2-7; 13 positions agree with TRBD2. Germline V gives CDR1 SGHTA, CDR2 FQGNSA. Trimming removed 0 bases from V and 4 bases from J; junction bases left unmatched: 3. CDR3 length equals 16 residues. CDR3 sequence: CASSLAPGLAGYEQYF. CDR3 sequence (DNA): TGTGCCAGCAGCTTAGCACCGGGACTAGCGGGATACGAGCAGTACTTC. Looking up the rest from reference TRBV7-2 and TRBJ2-7 gives the full variable domain: GAGVSQSPSNKVTEKGKDVELRCDPISGHTALYWYRQSLGQGLEFLIYFQGNSAPDKSGLPSDRFSAERTGGSVSTLTIQRTQQEDSAVYLCASSLAPGLAGYEQYFGPGTRLTVT.

As DNA, the CDR3 is TGCGCCAGCAGCTTGGAGTCGTCAGGGTGGGGCTACACCTTC. Amino acids: CASSLESSGWGYTF. The chain recombines TRBV5-1 with TRBJ1-2, with a tentative D call TRBD1 (5 bases). CDR3 length equals 14 residues. CDR1 and CDR2 from the germline V gene are SGHRS and YFSETQ. V was cut by 0 bases and J by 8 bases, with 14 bases left in between.

About this clone itself: Additional DNA sequences in this sample encode the identical CDR3. The rearrangement links TRBV7-6 to TRBJ2-5; TRBD2 matches at 8 bases. After removal of 5 bases from V and 5 bases from J, the junction contained 4 bases not matched to a gene. Germline V lookup: CDR1 SGHVS, CDR2 FNYEAQ. CDR3 length: 13 amino acids. The chain's CDR3 is CASSRGGQETQYF. CDR3 nucleotides: TGTGCCAGCAGCCGGGGGGGCCAGGAGACCCAGTACTTC.

The J gene is TRBJ1-3, the V gene TRBV28; 8 nucleotides line up with TRBD1. CDR3 length: 13 residues. The J segment lost 6 bases and the V segment lost 8 bases, leaving 6 bases of the junction unmatched. Germline V gives CDR1 MDHEN, CDR2 SYDVKM. The CDR3 is CASLDREANTIYF. The CDR3, as DNA: TGTGCCAGCTTGGACAGGGAAGCAAACACCATATATTTT.

The sample holds a few counts of this clone. This chain connects TRBV7-2 to TRBJ1-3; TRBD1 is a possible D gene (5 bases). With 2 bases removed from V and 8 bases from J, the gap between germline ends came to 13 bases. CDR1 and CDR2 (germline): SGHTA, FQGNSA. The CDR3 length is 14 residues. CDR3 DNA: TGTGCCAGCAGCTTAAATCCAGGGTCGCACACCATATATTTT. Translation gives CASSLNPGSHTIYF.

The chain links TRBV27 to TRBJ2-5, with D possibly matching TRBD1 (6 bases). The assigned J gene may be wrong: the sequence end matches TRBJ2-7 better. The CDR3 is made up of 13 amino acids. Germline CDR1 MNHEY, CDR2 SMNVEV (reference sequence). CDR3 DNA sequence: TGTGCCAGCTCAGGGACACCCCCCTACGAGCAGTACTTC. Translation gives CASSGTPPYEQYF.

Worth noting for this clone: This same CDR3 is encoded by further DNA sequences in the sample. The rearrangement links TRBV5-1 to TRBJ2-3, with 8 bases that match TRBD2. CDR3 length equals 15 residues. The germline V gene has CDR1 SGHRS and CDR2 YFSETQ. Trimming cost V 0 bases and J 2 bases; bases outside gene matches: 2. Written as DNA, the CDR3 is TGCGCCAGCAGCTTGGGTAGCGGGAACACAGATACGCAGTATTTT. Translated, it gives CASSLGSGNTDTQYF.

V and J are TRBV18 and TRBJ2-7; D uncertain. CDR3 length equals 15 residues. Germline V lookup: CDR1 KGHSH, CDR2 LQKENI. Deletions cut 3 bases from V and 0 bases from J, with 12 bases between. The CDR3 sequence: CASSPGRQSSYEQYF. As DNA, the CDR3 is TGTGCCAGCTCACCGGGTAGGCAGAGCTCCTACGAGCAGTACTTC.

The CDR3, as DNA: TGCGCAGCCTCAGAATATGGCTACACCTTC. Its protein is CAASEYGYTF. This sequence joins TRBV29-1 and TRBJ1-2; D is unclear. The CDR3 extends over 10 amino acids. Germline lookup yields CDR1 SQVTM and CDR2 ANQGSEA.

This rearrangement joins TRBV11-3 to TRBJ2-1; D not resolved. The CDR3 has 16 amino acids. Trimming pared 1 base from V and 6 bases from J, leaving 16 bases between. CDR1 and CDR2 (germline): SGHNT, YENEEA. This CDR3 reads CASSLGGMPGANEQFF. As DNA, the CDR3 is TGTGCCAGCAGCTTAGGCGGAATGCCTGGAGCCAATGAGCAGTTCTTC.

This clone appeared a single time. The chain is built from TRBV7-2 and TRBJ1-1, with D uncertain. The V end was cut by 1 base, the J end by 4 bases, with 16 bases between. The germline gives CDR1 SGHTA, CDR2 FQGNSA. The CDR3 is 16 amino acids. CDR3: CASSLGGKMGSTEAFF. In DNA form, the CDR3 reads TGTGCCAGCAGCTTAGGTGGGAAAATGGGATCCACTGAAGCTTTCTTT.

This clone was recorded only once. The genes are TRBV10-3 and TRBJ1-1; D remains ambiguous. The CDR3 loop spans 19 amino acids. Trimming left V 4 bases short and J 1 base short, with 25 bases between. Per the germline V gene, CDR1 is ENHRY and CDR2 is SYGVKD. CDR3 region: CAISVNRVEAGARNTEAFF. The CDR3 DNA reads as TGTGCCATCAGTGTTAATAGGGTTGAGGCAGGCGCGAGGAACACTGAAGCTTTCTTT.

V is TRBV6-5 and J is TRBJ1-3, with D perhaps matching TRBD1 (6 bases). Trimming took off 6 bases at V and 4 bases at J, with 16 bases between the two ends. The CDR3 sequence is 15 residues long. Germline V gene data show CDR1 as MNHEY and CDR2 as SVGAGI. The CDR3 here is CASSHEGGRGNTIYF. Written as DNA, the CDR3 is TGTGCCAGCAGCCACGAGGGGGGGCGCGGAAACACCATATATTTT.

V and J are TRBV5-1 and TRBJ2-7; 11 positions agree with TRBD2. Germline trimming cut 5 bases from V and 2 bases from J; bases unmatched to any gene: 3. Germline V gene data show CDR1 as SGHRS and CDR2 as YFSETQ. CDR3 length: 14 residues. CDR3 in DNA: TGCGCCAGCAGAACTAGCGGGGGCCCCTACGAGCAGTACTTC. It yields the protein CASRTSGGPYEQYF. Using reference TRBV5-1 and TRBJ2-7 for the parts outside the CDR3, the full variable domain is KAGVTQTPRYLIKTRGQQVTLSCSPISGHRSVSWYQQTPGQGLQFLFEYFSETQRNKGNFPGRFSGRQFSNSRSEMNVSTLELGDSALYLCASRTSGGPYEQYFGPGTRLTVT.

The V call is TRBV6-5, the J call TRBJ2-5; D not resolved. Germline assignment: CDR1 MNHEY and CDR2 SVGAGI. The CDR3 length is 13 residues. With 4 bases removed from V and 4 bases from J, the gap between germline ends came to 10 bases. The CDR3 DNA sequence: TGTGCCAGCAGTTCTACCGGGCGAGAGACCCAGTACTTC. Its translation: CASSSTGRETQYF.

This chain uses TRBV5-1 with TRBJ2-3; TRBD2 agrees at 8 bases. CDR3 length: 19 amino acids. Germline V gene lookup returns CDR1 SGHRS and CDR2 YFSETQ. Trimming removed 2 bases from V and 2 bases from J; junction bases left unmatched: 16. The CDR3 here is CASSFTPANGRAYTDTQYF. The CDR3 region has the DNA TGCGCCAGCAGCTTCACACCGGCTAACGGGAGGGCATACACAGATACGCAGTATTTT.

The sample holds one count of this clone. The chain uses TRBV7-2 and TRBJ1-5; D is possibly TRBD1 (5 bases). In germline, CDR1 is SGHTA, CDR2 FQGNSA. Trimming took 5 bases from V and 1 from J, leaving 9 bases between them. The CDR3 covers 14 residues. For the CDR3, the DNA is TGTGCCAGCAGCCCCCAGGGAAGCAATCAGCCCCAGCATTTT. Residues: CASSPQGSNQPQHF.

J is TRBJ2-7 and V is TRBV19; D not resolved. V lost 3 bases and J lost 3, with 9 bases in between. CDR1 and CDR2 (germline): LNHDA, SQIVND (reference sequence). The CDR3 is made up of 13 amino acids. DNA of the CDR3: TGTGCCAGTAGTATTAATAGTGGCTACGAGCAGTACTTC. Amino acids: CASSINSGYEQYF.

V usage is TRBV6-6 and J usage is TRBJ2-5; 9 bases are shared with TRBD1. Trimming at V came to 0 bases and at J to 4 bases, leaving 6 bases not matched to a gene. The CDR3 is 16 amino acids. Germline V gene sequence: CDR1 MNHNY, CDR2 SVGAGI (reference sequence). The CDR3 DNA is TGTGCCAGCAGTTACTCCCCACAGGGGGCGGGAGAGACCCAGTACTTC. This translates into CASSYSPQGAGETQYF.

This sequence joins TRBV4-3 and TRBJ2-7; 10 nucleotides agree with TRBD2. This CDR3 comprises 15 residues. The ends lost 4 bases at V and 1 base at J; junction bases unmatched: 4. CDR1 is LGHNA, CDR2 YSLEER, per germline. Here the CDR3 reads CASSPGLADSYEQYF. In nucleotides, the CDR3 is TGCGCCAGCAGCCCAGGACTAGCGGATTCCTACGAGCAGTACTTC.

This rearrangement joins TRBV6-5 to TRBJ2-7; no clear D gene. The CDR3 has 12 residues. Germline CDR1 reads MNHEY; CDR2 reads SVGAGI. Trimming left V 5 bases short and J 6 bases short, with 11 bases between. The CDR3 sequence is CASSEGLFEQYF. The CDR3 DNA reads as TGTGCCAGCAGTGAAGGATTATTCGAGCAGTACTTC.

V is TRBV27 and J is TRBJ2-5, with D tentatively TRBD2 (5 bases). V lost 4 bases, J lost 4 bases, and 16 bases lay in between. CDR3 length equals 15 residues. CDR1 MNHEY and CDR2 SMNVEV come from the germline V gene (reference sequence). CDR3 sequence: CASSSSRGSRETQYF. The CDR3 nucleotides are TGTGCCAGCAGTTCTAGCCGTGGCTCGAGAGAGACCCAGTACTTC.